This record looks at one T cell receptor (beta chain) sequence and its context. Its antigen is unknown. Qualities for individual bases were not recorded, and no much larger clone is one base off. The CDR3 regions of human TCRbeta chains were analyzed by immunosequencing. As for the authors' bioinformatics: Repertoire TCRs were checked for matches against a reference library of SARS-CoV-2-specific TCRs that had been generated using the MIRA antigen-specificity platform. Breadth meant the fraction of unique TCRs that were SARS-CoV-2-associated, whereas depth meant the fraction of total T cells that were SARS-CoV-2-associated. Using the MIRA data, each spike-specific TCR was mapped to the spike region that the TCR reacts to and placed in a CD4 or CD8 class. Log10-transformed breadth and depth values were compared by one-way ANOVA with Sidak's multiple comparisons tests. The clones in this table, taken by TCRdb from immuneACCESS, are in-frame only. Not every clone is retained; where verified, under half of the shortfall comes from an unresolved V gene, and the cause of the rest is unknown. V, J and clone size reflect that table, while D and trimming were determined from the DNA. The sample table holds about 130,000 clones, of which roughly 84% were seen once. The top ten hold approximately 12% of the sample.

This entry belongs to a study of T cell responses to AZD1222 COVID-19 vaccine (TCRdb year 2021). Concerning the study at large: AZD1222 recipients whose second dose came at about 4 weeks and those whose second dose came at about 12 weeks were combined into one group, since spike-specific TCR depth and breadth did not differ between the two schedules. TCR sequencing covered 230 to 250 trial participants: approximately 200 given two doses of AZD1222 and approximately 25 given two doses of MenACWY control vaccine. Trial participants were enrolled by age into 18-55, 56-69 and 70-plus year subgroups, with around 140, 26 and 57 TCR-sequenced participants respectively.

General conclusions and limits of the study: The vaccine-associated CD4 TCRs covered the entire spike protein, and the dominant responses fell in regions 160-218 and 743-854. Participants were mostly white British and included more females than males, and it was suggested by the authors that clonal diversity may have been underestimated. Reportedly, almost half of the unique spike-specific TCRs recognized epitopes lying outside the regions that are mutated in the B.1.351 and B.1.1.7 variants. Conclusions about previously exposed vaccinees are limited, since just a handful of AZD1222 recipients were seropositive for SARS-CoV-2 at baseline. After two AZD1222 doses, both the breadth and the depth of spike-specific TCRs were significantly higher than at day 0 and than in MenACWY recipients. Because no samples from the day 14 peak response were available, repertoires could be characterized only after the peak T cell response. The 56-69-year group was small, and its depth increase did not reach significance, likely because of low power.

Read against the paper, the sample's time point label means: baseline before first vaccination. The vaccinee samples were drawn from two UK trials, COV001 and COV002, one of which was a single-blind randomized controlled phase 2/3 trial testing AZD1222 (ChAdOx1 nCoV-19) in healthy adults. For TCRbeta chain sequencing, PBMC samples were collected from trial participants at day 0 and at day 28 after the second dose. Sequenced material: peripheral blood, taken on day 0 of AZD1222 vaccination. This sequence was found in an adult in good health.

For the CDR3, the sequence is CASSRFGGSSGNTIYF. The sequenced DNA is TGTGCCAGTAGTAGATTCGGGGGCTCCTCTGGAAACACCATATATTTT. This receptor chain uses TRBV19 and TRBJ1-3; the best D guess is TRBD1, with 6 bases matching. V gives up 4 bases and J gives up 0 bases, and the segment between their germline ends measures 13 bases. The germline V gene (reference sequence) yields LNHDA for CDR1 and SQIVND for CDR2. The CDR3 spans 16 residues, from the cysteine through the phenylalanine. Only CDR3 DNA is held: 48 bases, read in frame from base 1.